The clone carrying this T cell receptor (beta chain) has just a few counts. Its antigen remains unknown. The sample belongs to a study of T-cell reconstitution after alpha-beta-depleted transplantation in children. Study outcomes and limitations: A year post-transplant, T-cell counts and diversity derived mostly from newly produced T cells.

TCRbeta library construction was performed incorporating unique molecular identifiers. TCRdb reanalysed the PCR reads using MiXCR and keeps one entry per CDR3 protein. Seen here are around 190,000 distinct CDR3 sequences, about 6.6% observed once, and the top ten hold around 5%. The sample consisted of PBMCs, taken before TCRalphabeta/CD19-depleted stem cell transplant. The sequence came from a boy between 2 and 15 years old with acute lymphoblastic leukemia, due to receive a stem cell transplant.

In DNA, the CDR3 is TGTGCCAGCACCAGAGATATCTATGGCTACACCTTC. Amino acids: CASTRDIYGYTF. V is TRBV12-3 or TRBV12-4 and J is TRBJ1-2; the D is unclear. V gave up 7 bases and J gave up 4 bases, with 10 bases separating them. The CDR3 has 12 amino acids.